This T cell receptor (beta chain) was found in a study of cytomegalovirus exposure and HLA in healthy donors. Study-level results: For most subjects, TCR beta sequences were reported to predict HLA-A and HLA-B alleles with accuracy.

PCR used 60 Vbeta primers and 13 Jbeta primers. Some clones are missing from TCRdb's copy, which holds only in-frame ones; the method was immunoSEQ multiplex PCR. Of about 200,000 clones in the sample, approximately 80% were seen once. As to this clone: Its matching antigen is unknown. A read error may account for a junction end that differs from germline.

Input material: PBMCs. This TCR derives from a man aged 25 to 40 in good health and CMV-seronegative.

The DNA for the CDR3 is TGCAGTGCTAGGGCTGGGACAGACCTTTTT. This translates into CSARAGTDLF. This rearrangement joins TRBV20-1 to TRBJ1-1; 7 nucleotides align to TRBD1. CDR1 DFQATT and CDR2 SNEGSKA come from the germline V gene (reference sequence). The CDR3 is 10 residues long.